This TCR beta chain derives from a study of cytomegalovirus exposure and HLA in healthy donors. Background on the study: There were 90 million to 140 million unique TCR beta sequences, drawn from about 200 million T cells, in an earlier analysis. Regarding the study as a whole: Most of the TCR beta V segments (in an earlier analysis) were productive either about 87% or about 30% of the time. CMV serostatus was the sole immune exposure information available.

Details on this clone: Its target is not known.

Researchers ran the PCR with 60 Vbeta and 13 Jbeta primers. Assay used: immunoSEQ multiplex PCR; TCRdb lists only in-frame clones, some missing. In the table there are under 200,000 clones, about three quarters of which are singletons. V shed 0 bases and J 2 bases; nucleotides not matched to a gene: 7. This CDR3 has 18 residues. Germline V gene data show CDR1 as LGHNA and CDR2 as YSLEER. The sequencing input was PBMCs. The chain employs TRBV4-3 and TRBJ2-1; the match to TRBD2 covers 10 bases. The clonotype originates from a woman aged 25 to 45 in good health and CMV-seronegative. For the CDR3, the DNA is TGCGCCAGCAGCCAAGAGATTCCTAGCGGGGGAACCTACAATGAGCAGTTCTTC. It encodes CASSQEIPSGGTYNEQFF.